This is a list of T cell receptor beta chains from one sample in a study of CD8+ T cells in alopecia areata. Sequencing was performed with immunoSEQ multiplex PCR; in TCRdb, only in-frame clones are kept and a portion is missing. The sample lists about 190,000 clones; approximately 57% were seen once. Sequences were derived from CD4+ T cells sorted from blood, sampled at week 24, from a patient treated with tofacitinib. Receptors were obtained from a human donor with alopecia areata. Each CDR3 is given with its conserved first and last residue. The D gene is left open where the match is weak. Some rows mark clone size as missing; the rest say once, few, many or name a class of expanded clone.

clone size: -
J gene: TRBJ1-5
V gene: TRBV29-1
D gene: -
CDR3 DNA: TGCAGCGTTGACCAGGGGTCGGGTCAGCCCCAGCATTTT
CDR3 protein: CSVDQGSGQPQHF

clone size: few
J gene: TRBJ1-2
V gene: TRBV7-2
D gene: TRBD1
CDR3 DNA: TGTGCCAGCAGCACAAGACAGGGGTATGGCTACACCTTC
CDR3 protein: CASSTRQGYGYTF

clone size: few
J gene: TRBJ2-6
V gene: TRBV15
D gene: TRBD1
CDR3 DNA: TGTGCCACCAGCAGAGATCTGGGGACAGGGGCTGGGGCCAACGTCCTGACTTTC
CDR3 protein: CATSRDLGTGAGANVLTF

clone size: -
J gene: TRBJ1-6
V gene: TRBV6-5
D gene: TRBD1
CDR3 DNA: TGTGCCAGCAGCACCACGGACAGGGGAGGTTCACCCCTCCACTTT
CDR3 protein: CASSTTDRGGSPLHF

clone size: -
J gene: TRBJ1-2
V gene: TRBV20-1
D gene: -
CDR3 DNA: TGCAGTGCTAGAGATCCAGGGGGCTACACCTTC
CDR3 protein: CSARDPGGYTF

clone size: -
J gene: TRBJ2-7
V gene: TRBV29-1
D gene: TRBD1
CDR3 DNA: TGCAGCGTTCGGACAGGGACCGAGCAGTACTTC
CDR3 protein: CSVRTGTEQYF

clone size: few
J gene: TRBJ2-4
V gene: TRBV2
D gene: -
CDR3 DNA: TGTGCCAGCAGCGAGAGGCGCCTAGCCAAAAACATTCAGTACTTC
CDR3 protein: CASSERRLAKNIQYF

clone size: -
J gene: TRBJ2-7
V gene: TRBV5-1
D gene: -
CDR3 DNA: TGCGCCAGCAGCTTGGAGGGCTACGAGCAGTACTTC
CDR3 protein: CASSLEGYEQYF

clone size: -
J gene: TRBJ1-1
V gene: TRBV25-1
D gene: TRBD1
CDR3 DNA: TGTGCCAGCCGCCGTGGACAGGGTAGCACTGAAGCTTTCTTT
CDR3 protein: CASRRGQGSTEAFF

clone size: -
J gene: TRBJ1-1
V gene: TRBV27
D gene: -
CDR3 DNA: TGTGCCAGCAGAGAACCGGGACGCCGGAACACTGAAGCTTTCTTT
CDR3 protein: CASREPGRRNTEAFF

clone size: once
J gene: TRBJ1-2
V gene: TRBV11-1
D gene: TRBD1
CDR3 DNA: TGTGCCAGCAGCCCGCGTACAGGGGGCGGTGGCTACACCTTC
CDR3 protein: CASSPRTGGGGYTF

clone size: once
J gene: TRBJ2-7
V gene: TRBV2
D gene: -
CDR3 DNA: TGTGCCAGCAGTGAAGACGGAGATATCGGGCAGTACTTC
CDR3 protein: CASSEDGDIGQYF

clone size: -
J gene: TRBJ1-5
V gene: TRBV9
D gene: -
CDR3 DNA: TGTGCCAGCAGCGTAGGGTTAGCGGATAGCAATCAGCCCCAGCATTTT
CDR3 protein: CASSVGLADSNQPQHF

clone size: -
J gene: TRBJ2-3
V gene: TRBV29-1
D gene: -
CDR3 DNA: TGCAGCGTCGGGGGCCTAACCACAGATACGCAGTATTTT
CDR3 protein: CSVGGLTTDTQYF

clone size: few
J gene: TRBJ2-3
V gene: TRBV27
D gene: -
CDR3 DNA: TGTGCCAGCAGTAATCGAAGGGGGACAGATACGCAGTATTTT
CDR3 protein: CASSNRRGTDTQYF

clone size: once
J gene: TRBJ2-7
V gene: TRBV27
D gene: TRBD1
CDR3 DNA: TGTGCCAGCAGTCCAGAACCCCCGGGACAGGGCATCTACGAGCAGTACTTC
CDR3 protein: CASSPEPPGQGIYEQYF

clone size: -
J gene: TRBJ1-5
V gene: TRBV30
D gene: TRBD1
CDR3 DNA: TGTGCCTGGAGTCCGGGGACAGTAGATCAGCCCCAGCATTTT
CDR3 protein: CAWSPGTVDQPQHF

clone size: -
J gene: TRBJ2-5
V gene: TRBV6-1
D gene: -
CDR3 DNA: TGTGCCAGCAGTGAAGCGCTTGGCCTTTTTAGCTTGGTGACCCAGTACTTC
CDR3 protein: CASSEALGLFSLVTQYF

clone size: -
J gene: TRBJ2-3
V gene: TRBV29-1
D gene: -
CDR3 DNA: TGCAGCGTTGAATTACGGGCAAGGGGAATCACAGATACGCAGTATTTT
CDR3 protein: CSVELRARGITDTQYF

clone size: -
J gene: TRBJ2-5
V gene: TRBV11-1
D gene: TRBD1
CDR3 DNA: TGTGCCAGCAGACCCCAGGGGGTCTCGGAGACCCAGTACTTC
CDR3 protein: CASRPQGVSETQYF

clone size: once
J gene: TRBJ1-6
V gene: TRBV6-5
D gene: TRBD1
CDR3 DNA: TGTGCCAGCAGTTACAACGGACAGGGGACTTCACCCCTCCACTTT
CDR3 protein: CASSYNGQGTSPLHF

clone size: -
J gene: TRBJ2-1
V gene: TRBV2
D gene: TRBD2
CDR3 DNA: TGTGCCAGCAGTGAAGCCCTTAGCGGGAGCTCCTACAATGAGCAGTTCTTC
CDR3 protein: CASSEALSGSSYNEQFF

clone size: -
J gene: TRBJ1-2
V gene: TRBV30
D gene: TRBD1
CDR3 DNA: TGTGCCTGGAGGCCACAGGGGGCGGAAGGCTACACCTTC
CDR3 protein: CAWRPQGAEGYTF

clone size: -
J gene: TRBJ1-1
V gene: TRBV25-1
D gene: -
CDR3 DNA: TGTGCCAGCAGTGTTGGGAGGGACACTGAAGCTTTCTTT
CDR3 protein: CASSVGRDTEAFF

clone size: -
J gene: TRBJ1-2
V gene: TRBV29-1
D gene: -
CDR3 DNA: TGCAGCGGGCACGAGGTCGGGAACTATGGCTACACCTTC
CDR3 protein: CSGHEVGNYGYTF

clone size: once
J gene: TRBJ1-2
V gene: TRBV30
D gene: TRBD1
CDR3 DNA: TGTGCCTGGAGCCAGGGGGGTCTAGGCTACACCTTC
CDR3 protein: CAWSQGGLGYTF

clone size: -
J gene: TRBJ1-2
V gene: TRBV5-6
D gene: -
CDR3 DNA: TGTGCCAGCAGCCTCCCTGGGGGGGTTCGCGGCTACACCTTC
CDR3 protein: CASSLPGGVRGYTF

clone size: once
J gene: TRBJ2-7
V gene: TRBV30
D gene: -
CDR3 DNA: TGTGCCTGGGACCAGGGGACTACCTACGAGCAGTACTTC
CDR3 protein: CAWDQGTTYEQYF

clone size: -
J gene: TRBJ1-1
V gene: TRBV29-1
D gene: -
CDR3 DNA: TGCAGCGTTGATAGGATGCCAGAACACCTTGAAGCTTTCTTT
CDR3 protein: CSVDRMPEHLEAFF